This T cell receptor beta chain was found in a study of T cell clonality in common variable immunodeficiency (dated by TCRdb to between 2014 and 2017). Results the study describes overall, beyond this receptor: Correlations of repertoire features with clinical complications were constrained by heterogeneity among patients within the CVID cohort. Fewer deletions and N-nucleotide insertions were reportedly observed in CVID TCRbeta sequences, and highly modified clones with 13 or more V deletions were reportedly absent from CVID TCRbeta sequences. Healthy controls shared more TCRbeta clones with each other than CVID subjects shared among themselves (p < 0.0001). TCRbeta clonality was higher in CVID subjects than in healthy controls (t-test p = 0.018), and the increase was most characteristic of about a third of subjects. Even though DNA input was the same, control samples had an average of approximately 82,000 unique sequences each, compared with some 32,000 in CVID samples. The authors noted that sequencing repertoires of T cell subpopulations would be needed to clarify what caused the increased clonality in CVID.

For sequencing, equivalent amounts of genomic DNA were input from CVID and control samples. For every sample, a 60 bp segment covering the rearranged TCRbeta CDR3 region was amplified and then sequenced. TCRbeta amplification used the immunoSEQ assay, a bias-corrected multiplex PCR with high-throughput sequencing. The original methods were these. Every unique nucleotide sequence was considered a clone and was annotated with V, D and J genes, copy number and frequency. Sequences were labeled productive if in frame, and non-productive if out of frame or containing stop codons. As previously described, clonality was calculated on the basis of Shannon's entropy. The predicted amino acid sequences of productive clones were used to derive mean CDR3 Kyte-Doolittle hydropathy. The R hclust function was used to hierarchically cluster scaled V gene usage with Manhattan distance and complete linkage. Sharing of clones by CDR3 amino acid sequence was evaluated by resampling 12 repertoires per group over 100 rounds. Repertoires were searched for 60 to 80 published EBV-specific and a few hundred published CMV-specific TCRbeta sequences. Analysis left out a couple of CVID samples that produced under 10,000 sequences, so 40 to 45 CVID repertoires remained. TCRdb stores this immuneACCESS table with in-frame sequences only. Part of the clones is absent; in the studies checked, under half of the shortfall reflects unresolved V genes, and no reason is known for the rest. V, J and clone size were drawn from that table, and D and trimming were deduced from the DNA. Across this sample, 50,000 to 65,000 clones were tabulated and none appeared just once. The top ten constitute around 0.82% of the sample.

Spanning cysteine to phenylalanine, the CDR3 consists of 16 amino acids. The CDR3 was read in part: 39 bases, with the frame set at base 1. Clipping removes 4 bases from V and 3 bases from J, with 10 as the unmatched junction base count. CDR1 SGHRS and CDR2 YFSETQ are derived from the germline V gene. This clone came up many times. Which antigen it targets is not known. With the read ending 3 residues before the CDR3 end, the germline J gene is used to fill in that end. Most of the CVID patients and most of the healthy controls were of Caucasian heritage. From each donor, 5 to 8 ml of heparinized peripheral whole blood was collected. Genomic DNA from adults with common variable immune deficiency (CVID) and from healthy adult controls was used to sequence TCRbeta CDR3 repertoires. A total of approximately 22 healthy adult volunteers (roughly twelve female and approximately 10 male; age range roughly 23 to 75 years, mean age around 35) were included in the control group. Diluted blood was subjected to density centrifugation over Hypaque 1077 or Ficoll-Paque for isolation of peripheral blood mononuclear cells. Genomic DNA was extracted from unsorted mononuclear cells by Qiagen column purification or by a centrifugation-based method.

This chain joins TRBV5-1 to TRBJ2-3; TRBD2 agrees with 8 junctional bases. Sequences were obtained from peripheral blood mononuclear cells. The receptor's source is a person aged 18 to 75 in good health. The CDR3 reads as follows: CASSRSPGGRTDTQYF. The DNA read from the CDR3 is TGCGCCAGCAGCCGGTCCCCGGGGGGGAGGACAGATACG.